These 31 T cell receptor beta chains were sequenced from one sample in a study of breast tumors, draining lymph nodes, adjacent tissues. TCRdb analysed the multiplex PCR reads with MiXCR anew, one entry per CDR3 protein. This sample has over 150,000 distinct CDR3 sequences; 30% to 35% occur once, and the top ten carry about 3.9%. Samples came from axillary lymph nodes draining the breast cancer. The material sequenced was axillary lymph node tissue. The receptor source for this set is a female donor with breast cancer. Some clones in this sample may be carry-over from other donors' samples.

This clonotype was counted many times. Here the CDR3 DNA reads TGCAGTGCTGAAGCGGGAGGTGACAATGAGCAGTTCTTC. It specifies CSAEAGGDNEQFF. The chain links TRBV20-1 to TRBJ2-1; 9 nucleotides align to TRBD2. V shed 5 bases, J shed 5 bases, and the junction held 4 bases outside the gene matches. The germline gives CDR1 DFQATT, CDR2 SNEGSKA (reference sequence). The CDR3 has 13 amino acids.

The rearrangement uses TRBV4-1 and TRBJ1-6, with TRBD1 as a possible D gene (6 bases). The V gene lost 0 bases and the J gene lost 6 bases, with 9 bases spanning the gap. The V gene's germline CDR1 is MGHRA and CDR2 YSYEKL. CDR3 length: 15 residues. CDR3 sequence: CASSQERGANSPLHF. CDR3 nucleotide sequence: TGCGCCAGCAGCCAAGAGCGGGGGGCTAATTCACCCCTCCACTTT.

This clonotype was detected many times. The V and J genes are TRBV15 and TRBJ2-2; D gene ambiguous. From germline, CDR1 is LNHNV and CDR2 YYDKDF (reference sequence). Trimming removed 3 bases from V and 2 bases from J, with 7 bases in between. The CDR3 extends over 14 amino acids. The CDR3 spells CATSRGGNTGELFF. In DNA form, the CDR3 reads TGTGCCACCAGCAGGGGCGGTAACACCGGGGAGCTGTTTTTT.

V and J are TRBV19 and TRBJ1-6; the D is unclear. The CDR3 is made up of 16 amino acids. The ends were cut back, 2 bases at V and 0 bases at J, with 8 bases in the middle. CDR1 and CDR2 from the germline V gene are LNHDA and SQIVND (reference sequence). CDR3 region: CASSIRASSYNSPLHF. The CDR3 bases are TGTGCCAGTAGTATACGGGCGAGCTCCTATAATTCACCCCTCCACTTT.

The chain carries TRBV20-1 and TRBJ1-2, with D perhaps matching TRBD1 (6 bases). The V and J ends lost 5 bases and 7 bases respectively, with 17 bases between them. This CDR3 spans 13 amino acids. Germline CDR1 reads DFQATT; CDR2 reads SNEGSKA (reference sequence). This CDR3 is CSARGRGASGYTF. The CDR3, as DNA: TGCAGTGCTCGAGGTAGGGGGGCGAGTGGCTACACCTTC.

This clonotype was seen at least ten times. The chain carries TRBV6-5 and TRBJ2-3; D is unresolved. Trimming cost V 0 bases and J 1 base, with 8 bases left between them. The CDR3 spans 15 residues. Germline V gene sequence: CDR1 MNHEY, CDR2 SVGAGI. CDR3 protein: CASSYSQHGTDTQYF. The CDR3 nucleotides are TGTGCCAGCAGTTACTCTCAGCATGGCACAGATACGCAGTATTTT.

The table lists this clonotype with many counts. CDR3 protein: CAISPGYGYTF. The CDR3 DNA reads as TGTGCCATCAGTCCAGGGTATGGCTACACCTTC. The rearrangement uses TRBV10-3 and TRBJ1-2; D perhaps matches TRBD1 (5 bases). CDR1 is ENHRY and CDR2 is SYGVKD in the germline V gene. V lost 5 bases and J 5 bases, leaving 6 bases between the germline ends. The CDR3 is 11 residues long.

This rearrangement joins TRBV27 to TRBJ2-1; TRBD1 or TRBD2 may be the D gene (5 bases each). CDR3 length: 16 residues. Germline values: CDR1 MNHEY, CDR2 SMNVEV (reference sequence). V was trimmed by 3 bases and J by 4 bases, leaving 16 bases between them. The CDR3 is CASSFRPLGDYNEQFF. The CDR3 DNA is TGTGCCAGCAGTTTTCGTCCGCTGGGGGATTACAATGAGCAGTTCTTC.

V and J are TRBV10-3 and TRBJ2-1, with 14 positions matching TRBD2. Germline loops: CDR1 ENHRY, CDR2 SYGVKD. CDR3 length equals 17 residues. V gave up 4 bases and J gave up 9 bases; unmatched junction bases: 11. Here the CDR3 reads CAISGPRLAGGPSEQFF. The CDR3 DNA reads as TGTGCCATCAGTGGCCCAAGACTAGCGGGGGGGCCTAGTGAGCAGTTCTTC.

This clonotype was recorded at least ten times. The V call is TRBV7-9, the J call TRBJ2-1; 9 bases are shared with TRBD1. J was trimmed by 8 bases and V by 3 bases; bases with no gene match: 5. The CDR3 loop spans 14 amino acids. The germline V gene encodes CDR1 SEHNR and CDR2 FQNEAQ (reference sequence). The CDR3 sequence is CASSLGQGSDEQFF. The CDR3 nucleotides read TGTGCCAGCAGCTTGGGACAGGGCAGTGATGAGCAGTTCTTC.

Of note for this clonotype: Germline is not matched at one junction end, which may reflect a read error. This chain links TRBV13 with TRBJ1-2, with TRBD1 matching over 7 bases. Germline V gives CDR1 PRHDT, CDR2 FYEKMQ (reference sequence). The CDR3 runs 17 residues. CDR3 residues: CASSVGPGAGGFYGYTF. CDR3 bases: TGTGCCAGCAGCGTAGGACCCGGTGCAGGGGGTTTCTATGGCTACACCTTC.

Comment on this clonotype: A much bigger clone sits one base away, suggesting this may be a read error. The V and J genes are TRBV7-2 and TRBJ2-7, with D possibly being TRBD1 (6 bases). Trimming cost V 8 bases and J 7 bases, with 18 bases left between them. The CDR3 consists of 13 residues. Germline V gene data show CDR1 as SGHTA and CDR2 as FQGNSA. The CDR3 DNA sequence: TGTGCCAGCGGCCCTCAGGGGTTAGGGGAGCAGTACTTC. Protein product: CASGPQGLGEQYF.

This clonotype was seen ten or more times. This chain links TRBV13 with TRBJ2-5, with a possible D match to TRBD1 (7 bases). This CDR3 is 15 amino acids long. Germline values: CDR1 PRHDT, CDR2 FYEKMQ (reference sequence). V lost 3 bases to trimming and J lost 1 base, with 12 bases between them. The CDR3 DNA reads as TGTGCCAGCAGCTTTCAGGGGGGACTCCAAGAGACCCAGTACTTC. Translating gives CASSFQGGLQETQYF.

This clonotype was seen repeatedly, ten times or more. The chain carries TRBV3-1 and TRBJ1-6, with 9 positions matching TRBD1. The V and J ends lost 7 bases and 8 bases, in that order; junction bases with no gene match: 6. This CDR3 comprises 14 residues. The V gene's germline CDR1 is LGHDT and CDR2 YNNKEL (reference sequence). CDR3 DNA sequence: TGTGCCAGCAAGACAGGGGGTGCGGATTCACCCCTCCACTTT. Translation gives CASKTGGADSPLHF.

The table lists this clonotype with many counts. V usage is TRBV6-5 and J usage is TRBJ1-3; 7 bases are a match to TRBD1. There are 15 residues in the CDR3. The V gene's germline CDR1 is MNHEY and CDR2 SVGAGI. V dropped 6 bases and J dropped 4; count of bases not matched to a gene: 9. CDR3 sequence reads: CASRQWGQLGNTIYF. For the CDR3, the DNA is TGTGCCAGCAGGCAATGGGGACAGTTAGGAAACACCATATATTTT.

Ten or more counts support this clonotype. J is TRBJ1-2 and V is TRBV11-3; D unclear. The CDR3 totals 14 residues. The germline CDR1 and CDR2 sequences are SGHNT and YENEEA. The ends were cut back, 6 bases at V and 5 bases at J, with 16 bases in the middle. CDR3 nucleotides: TGTGCCAGCAGATCCGGGCCCCGAGGGTATGGCTACACCTTC. This translates into CASRSGPRGYGYTF.

This clonotype showed up many times. A much larger clonotype is one base distant, so this may be a read error. V usage is TRBV12-5 and J usage is TRBJ2-1; D is undetermined. Trimming stripped 3 bases from V and 10 bases from J, with 13 bases between. Per germline, CDR1 LGHNT and CDR2 FRNRAP. The CDR3 is made up of 13 amino acids. This CDR3 reads CASGFVGPREQFF. For the CDR3, the DNA is TGTGCTAGTGGTTTCGTCGGACCCCGCGAGCAGTTCTTC. The complete variable domain, with remaining parts taken from reference TRBV12-5 and TRBJ2-1, reads DARVTQTPRHKVTEMGQEVTMRCQPILGHNTVFWYRQTMMQGLELLAYFRNRAPLDDSGMPKDRFSAEMPDATLATLKIQPSEPRDSAVYFCASGFVGPREQFFGPGTRLTVL.

The sample holds many counts of this clonotype. The V call is TRBV6-1, the J call TRBJ1-6; the match to TRBD1 covers 7 bases. This CDR3 is 14 amino acids long. The J segment lost 5 bases and the V segment lost 8 bases, leaving 6 bases of the junction unmatched. Germline lookup yields CDR1 MNHNS and CDR2 SASEGT. The CDR3 here is CASGSGQNNSPLHF. The DNA of the CDR3 is TGTGCCAGCGGCTCGGGACAGAATAATTCACCCCTCCACTTT.

This clonotype was observed many times. The chain links TRBV5-8 to TRBJ2-1; possibly TRBD2 for D (7 bases). CDR1 and CDR2 from the germline V gene are SGHTS and YDEGEE. The CDR3 length is 14 residues. Between the trimmed V and J ends, which lost 1 base and 7 bases, there was a span of 12 bases. This chain's CDR3 is CASSLQGGVNEQFF. The CDR3 nucleotides read TGTGCCAGCAGCTTGCAAGGGGGGGTGAATGAGCAGTTCTTC.

The rearrangement uses TRBV5-6 and TRBJ2-5, with D possibly being TRBD2 (7 bases). The CDR3 is made up of 14 amino acids. V lost 0 bases to trimming and J lost 10 bases, with 16 bases between them. The V gene's germline CDR1 is SGHDT and CDR2 YYEEEE. This chain's CDR3 is CASSLAVARGGQYF. In DNA, the CDR3 is TGTGCCAGCAGCTTGGCCGTCGCGAGGGGGGGCCAGTACTTC. Filled out from reference TRBV5-6 and TRBJ2-5, the complete variable domain reads DAGVTQSPTHLIKTRGQQVTLRCSPKSGHDTVSWYQQALGQGPQFIFQYYEEEERQRGNFPDRFSGHQFPNYSSELNVNALLLGDSALYLCASSLAVARGGQYFGPGTRLLVL.

This clonotype was seen many times. J is TRBJ1-2 and V is TRBV20-1; D gene unclear. V shed 1 base and J shed 2 bases, with 11 bases lying between them. The CDR3 is 14 amino acids. In germline, CDR1 is DFQATT, CDR2 SNEGSKA (reference sequence). CDR3 sequence: CSARGPRENYGYTF. The CDR3 coding sequence is TGCAGTGCTAGAGGGCCACGGGAGAACTATGGCTACACCTTC.

This clonotype was recorded at least ten times. The V call is TRBV12-3 or TRBV12-4, the J call TRBJ2-7; the match to TRBD1 covers 7 bases. Unmatched junction bases numbered 7, after V lost 4 bases and J lost 1 base. CDR3 length: 15 amino acids. CDR3 in DNA: TGTGCCAGCAGTTACGGGACAGTCAATTCCTACGAGCAGTACTTC. It yields the protein CASSYGTVNSYEQYF.

In its sample, this clonotype was seen many times. The genes are TRBV15 and TRBJ1-6, with D hard to call. V dropped 3 bases and J dropped 0 bases, with 9 bases sitting between them. CDR1 and CDR2 from the germline V gene are LNHNV and YYDKDF (reference sequence). This CDR3 has 16 amino acids. CDR3 loop: CATSRGRNSYNSPLHF. The CDR3 DNA reads TGTGCCACCAGCAGGGGCCGTAACTCCTATAATTCACCCCTCCACTTT.

The genes are TRBV5-1 and TRBJ1-1; D is possibly TRBD1 (5 bases). V shed 0 bases and J shed 1 base, with 10 bases lying between them. This CDR3 has 15 residues. CDR1 is SGHRS and CDR2 is YFSETQ in the germline V gene. The CDR3 DNA is TGCGCCAGCAGCTTGGGAGACGGGGGGAACACTGAAGCTTTCTTT. Amino acids: CASSLGDGGNTEAFF.

This clonotype was detected ten times or more. The chain is built from TRBV10-3 and TRBJ2-1, with 10 bases that match TRBD2. V lost 4 bases to trimming and J lost 3 bases; unmatched junction nucleotides: 0. This CDR3 has 14 residues. Per the germline V gene, CDR1 is ENHRY and CDR2 is SYGVKD. The CDR3 here is CAISVAGGYNEQFF. The CDR3 DNA follows: TGTGCCATCAGTGTAGCGGGGGGCTACAATGAGCAGTTCTTC.

Concerning this clonotype: With a much larger clone just one base away, this may be a read error. The chain couples TRBV19 to TRBJ2-1, with 7 bases fitting TRBD2. The V and J ends lost 6 bases and 6 bases, in that order; junction bases with no gene match: 2. Germline-derived CDR1 and CDR2 are LNHDA and SQIVND (reference sequence). The CDR3 loop spans 12 amino acids. The CDR3 spells CASRLALNEQFF. Written as DNA, the CDR3 is TGTGCCAGTAGACTAGCGCTCAATGAGCAGTTCTTC.

In this sample, this clonotype turned up many times. The V gene is TRBV4-1, the J gene TRBJ1-4; D is undetermined. The CDR3 runs 14 residues. Trimming stripped 3 bases from V and 8 bases from J, with 13 bases between. CDR1 MGHRA and CDR2 YSYEKL come from the germline V gene. This CDR3 is CASSQGRVEEKLFF. CDR3 sequence (DNA): TGCGCCAGCAGCCAGGGTAGAGTAGAAGAAAAACTGTTTTTT.

This clonotype was recorded at least ten times. CDR3 residues: CAIRHGTGYGYTF. Here the CDR3 DNA reads TGTGCCATCAGGCACGGGACCGGCTATGGCTACACCTTC. The V call is TRBV10-3, the J call TRBJ1-2, with D possibly matching TRBD1 (5 bases). Trimming took off 6 bases at V and 4 bases at J, with 12 bases between the two ends. The CDR3 sequence is 13 residues long. CDR1 is ENHRY and CDR2 is SYGVKD in the germline V gene.

Comments on this clonotype: This sequence may be a read error, since a much larger clone differs from it by one base. The final CDR3 position lacks the conserved phenylalanine or tryptophan, pointing to a likely read error. V is TRBV7-3 and J is TRBJ2-1; 8 nucleotides align to TRBD2. Germline V gene sequence: CDR1 SGHTA, CDR2 FQGTGA. The CDR3 length is 15 residues. J lost 8 bases, V lost 3 bases, and 9 bases had no gene match. CDR3 region: CASSFSSGRYDEQFL. CDR3 coding DNA: TGTGCCAGCAGCTTCTCTAGCGGGCGTTACGATGAGCAGTTCCTC.

This clonotype was counted at least ten times. The V gene is TRBV19, the J gene TRBJ1-2, with 7 bases aligning to TRBD1. The V gene's germline CDR1 is LNHDA and CDR2 SQIVND (reference sequence). The trim removed 5 bases at V and 5 bases at J, leaving 17 bases unmatched. The CDR3 covers 17 residues. As DNA, the CDR3 is TGTGCCAGTAGTCGACAGGGTCCCCTCAGAAACGTATATGGCTACACCTTC. It specifies CASSRQGPLRNVYGYTF. Full variable domain (rest looked up from reference TRBV19 and TRBJ1-2): DGGITQSPKYLFRKEGQNVTLSCEQNLNHDAMYWYRQDPGQGLRLIYYSQIVNDFQKGDIAEGYSVSREKKESFPLTVTSAQKNPTAFYLCASSRQGPLRNVYGYTFGSGTRLTVV.

As concerns this clonotype: Mismatch with germline at one junction end may stem from a read error. The chain combines TRBV6-6 with TRBJ1-3; D not resolved. In germline, CDR1 is MNHNY, CDR2 SVGAGI (reference sequence). The length of the CDR3 is 15 residues. The CDR3 region is CASSHSGRAGNTIYF. In nucleotides, the CDR3 is TGTGCCAGCAGTCACTCGGGTAGGGCTGGAAACACCATATATTTT.